This TCR beta chain was found in a study of blood T cell repertoires in COVID-19. Overall study context: Sources were T cells, B-cell-depleted T cells, or PBMCs; the material itself was cDNA or gDNA.

Enrollees, about 18 to 90 years old, lived in 24 US areas. Participants were placed into cohorts based on the clinical history they reported. TCRdb keeps only in-frame clones here, not all; method: immunoSEQ multiplex PCR. The sample includes approximately 270,000 clones, less than 95% of them seen just once. The CDR3 loop spans 12 amino acids. Between the trimmed V and J ends, which lost 6 bases and 6 bases, there was a span of 10 bases. Germline V gene data show CDR1 as SGHDT and CDR2 as YYEEEE. Sequenced input: PBMCs or T cells enriched from blood (not recorded which). The receptor comes from a man between 40 and 49 years old who had been exposed to COVID-19. The rearrangement uses TRBV5-6 and TRBJ2-1, with unresolved D. Written as DNA, the CDR3 is TGTGCCAGCAATACGGGTTTCAATGAGCAGTTCTTC. Amino acid sequence: CASNTGFNEQFF. The whole variable domain, remainder taken from reference TRBV5-6 and TRBJ2-1, is DAGVTQSPTHLIKTRGQQVTLRCSPKSGHDTVSWYQQALGQGPQFIFQYYEEEERQRGNFPDRFSGHQFPNYSSELNVNALLLGDSALYLCASNTGFNEQFFGPGTRLTVL.